This T cell receptor beta chain appears in the sequencing data of a study of graft-versus-host responses after intestinal transplantation. Study at large: Each recipient received anti-thymocyte globulin induction, then tacrolimus and steroids for 3 to 4 years.

Looked up from germline, CDR1 is MNHEY and CDR2 is SVGAGI. The CDR3 is made up of 13 amino acids. The V gene end was trimmed by 2 bases and the J gene end by 5 bases; junction bases not matched to a gene: 0. Study findings and constraints: Patients with graft-donor T cell macrochimerism had high graft-versus-host to host-versus-graft clonal ratios in allografts.

As regards this clone: Its antigen is not known.

Here immunoSEQ multiplex PCR was the method, and the copy in TCRdb shows in-frame clones only, minus some. The repertoire holds 55,000 to 80,000 clones, 85% to 95% seen once, with around 1.7% in the top ten. The sequence came from a human donor who was the organ donor for an intestinal transplant. This material consisted of unstimulated CD8+ T cells sorted from spleen or lymph node cells, taken before transplant. The V gene is TRBV6-5, the J gene TRBJ2-5; 9 bases are a match to TRBD1. In nucleotides, the CDR3 is TGTGCCAGCAGTTACGGACAGGGGGAGACCCAGTACTTC. This codes for CASSYGQGETQYF.